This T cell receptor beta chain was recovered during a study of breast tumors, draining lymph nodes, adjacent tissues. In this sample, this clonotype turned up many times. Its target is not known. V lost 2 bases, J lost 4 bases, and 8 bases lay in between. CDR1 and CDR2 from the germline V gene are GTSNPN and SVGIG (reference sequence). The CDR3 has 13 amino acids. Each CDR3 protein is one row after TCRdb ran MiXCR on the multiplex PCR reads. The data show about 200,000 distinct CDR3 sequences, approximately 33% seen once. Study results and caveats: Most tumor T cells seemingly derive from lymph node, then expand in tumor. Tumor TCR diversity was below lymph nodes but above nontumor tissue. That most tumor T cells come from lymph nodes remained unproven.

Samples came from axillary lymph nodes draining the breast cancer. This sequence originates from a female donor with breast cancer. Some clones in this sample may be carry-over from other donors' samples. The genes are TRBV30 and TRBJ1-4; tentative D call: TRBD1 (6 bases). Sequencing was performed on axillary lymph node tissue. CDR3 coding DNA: TGTGCCTGGAGTACAGGGTTTAATGAAAAACTGTTTTTT. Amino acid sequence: CAWSTGFNEKLFF.